This T cell receptor beta chain stems from a study of T cells in localized non-small cell lung cancer. The data were produced by immunoSEQ multiplex PCR, yet TCRdb's version contains in-frame clones alone and is incomplete. The sample comprises approximately 15,000 clones, about 89% of which are singletons, and 25% to 30% rests with the top ten. About this clone itself: The target antigen is unknown.

Study-level findings and limits: Appearing in adjacent lung were a median roughly 60 of the top 100 tumor clones. Heterogeneity remains possible because sequencing was limited to only one tumor region.

This CDR3 contains 14 residues. In germline, CDR1 is SQVTM, CDR2 ANQGSEA. V was cut by 4 bases and J by 5 bases, with 14 bases left in between. The sample was peripheral blood mononuclear cells, taken before any cancer treatment. The receptor was derived from an older male donor with stage II lung adenocarcinoma. This rearrangement joins TRBV29-1 to TRBJ2-2, with TRBD1 as a possible D gene (6 bases). CDR3 sequence: CSVVLNRDTGELFF. In nucleotides, the CDR3 is TGCAGCGTTGTTCTAAACAGGGATACCGGGGAGCTGTTTTTT.